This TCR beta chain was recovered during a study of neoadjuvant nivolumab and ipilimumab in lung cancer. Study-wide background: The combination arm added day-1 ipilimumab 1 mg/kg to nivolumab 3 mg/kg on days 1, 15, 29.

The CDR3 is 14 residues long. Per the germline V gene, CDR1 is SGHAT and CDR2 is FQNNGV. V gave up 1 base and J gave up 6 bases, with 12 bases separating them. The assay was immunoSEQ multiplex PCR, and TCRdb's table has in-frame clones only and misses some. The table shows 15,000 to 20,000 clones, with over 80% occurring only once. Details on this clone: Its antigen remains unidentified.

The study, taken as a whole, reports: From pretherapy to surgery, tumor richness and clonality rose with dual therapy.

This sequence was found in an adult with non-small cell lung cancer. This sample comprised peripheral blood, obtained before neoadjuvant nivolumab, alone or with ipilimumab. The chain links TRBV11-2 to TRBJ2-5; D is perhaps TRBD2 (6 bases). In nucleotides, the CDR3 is TGTGCCAGCAGCTTAGTTAGGGGCGGGAAGACCCAGTACTTC. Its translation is CASSLVRGGKTQYF. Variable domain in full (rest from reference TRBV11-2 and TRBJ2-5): EAGVAQSPRYKIIEKRQSVAFWCNPISGHATLYWYQQILGQGPKLLIQFQNNGVVDDSQLPKDRFSAERLKGVDSTLKIQPAKLEDSAVYLCASSLVRGGKTQYFGPGTRLLVL.